The 9 T cell receptor beta chains listed next were all sequenced from one sample in a study of cytomegalovirus exposure and HLA in healthy donors. TCRdb keeps only in-frame clones here, not all; method: immunoSEQ multiplex PCR. The data contain 55,000 to 75,000 clones, 95% of them seen just once; the ten biggest clones take up around 7%. The material sequenced was PBMCs. The receptors here all came from a woman younger than 35 in good health and CMV-seropositive.

The J gene is TRBJ2-1, the V gene TRBV19; TRBD1 matches 7 bases. CDR1 LNHDA and CDR2 SQIVND come from the germline V gene (reference sequence). CDR3 length equals 16 residues. The trim removed 0 bases at V and 0 bases at J, leaving 2 bases unmatched. This chain's CDR3 is CASSIDTGDSYNEQFF. The CDR3 region has the DNA TGTGCCAGTAGTATAGATACAGGGGACTCCTACAATGAGCAGTTCTTC.

The gene calls are TRBV7-8 and TRBJ2-3, with D maybe TRBD1 (6 bases). Germline V CDR1 and CDR2: SGHVS, FQNEAQ. Trimming removed 4 bases at V and 6 bases at J, with 17 bases between. CDR3 length equals 15 residues. CDR3: CASSYPPQGIDTQYF. The DNA of the CDR3 is TGTGCCAGCAGCTACCCCCCCCAGGGGATCGATACGCAGTATTTT.

The chain has TRBV5-1 and TRBJ2-3, with 9 bases fitting TRBD2. From germline, CDR1 is SGHRS and CDR2 YFSETQ. J was trimmed by 6 bases and V by 3 bases; bases with no gene match: 14. The CDR3 consists of 17 residues. The CDR3 DNA is TGCGCCAGCAGCTCGGGACTAGCTGGGCAGGCGATGGATACGCAGTATTTT. Residues: CASSSGLAGQAMDTQYF.

This sequence joins TRBV5-6 and TRBJ1-3; D is perhaps TRBD1 (5 bases). CDR3 length: 17 amino acids. Germline-derived CDR1 and CDR2 are SGHDT and YYEEEE. Trimming took off 4 bases at V and 4 bases at J, with 21 bases between the two ends. CDR3 bases: TGTGCCAGCAGCCCTCGTAAAAACAGGATCGGGGGAAACACCATATATTTT. Residues: CASSPRKNRIGGNTIYF.

The chain couples TRBV6-4 to TRBJ1-1; maybe TRBD1 (5 bases). The CDR3 loop spans 13 amino acids. Per germline, CDR1 MRHNA and CDR2 SNTAGT. The V end was cut by 5 bases, the J end by 2 bases, with 9 bases between. The CDR3 nucleotides are TGTGCCAGCAGTTTACAGGTAAACACTGAAGCTTTCTTT. Translation gives CASSLQVNTEAFF.

The V gene is TRBV28, the J gene TRBJ2-7; TRBD2 matches 8 bases. Losses at the gene ends were 1 base for V and 4 bases for J; bases not matched to a gene: 15. The CDR3 consists of 18 residues. Germline CDR1 MDHEN, CDR2 SYDVKM. The CDR3: CASSLSGFGVAGRYEQYF. CDR3 DNA: TGTGCCAGCAGTTTATCGGGGTTCGGGGTAGCGGGAAGGTACGAGCAGTACTTC.

The CDR3 protein is CASRPGQNTGELFF. The CDR3 nucleotides read TGTGCCAGCAGACCGGGACAGAACACCGGGGAGCTGTTTTTT. The V call is TRBV6-4, the J call TRBJ2-2; D possibly corresponds to TRBD1 (6 bases). With 6 bases removed from V and 1 base from J, the gap between germline ends came to 9 bases. Germline V gene sequence: CDR1 MRHNA, CDR2 SNTAGT. The CDR3 loop spans 14 amino acids.

The V gene is TRBV28, the J gene TRBJ2-3, with D possibly being TRBD1 (5 bases). Germline CDR1 and CDR2: MDHEN and SYDVKM. With 6 bases removed from V and 6 bases from J, the gap between germline ends came to 10 bases. This CDR3 has 12 amino acids. CDR3 in amino acids: CASRQGVDTQYF. The CDR3 nucleotides are TGTGCCAGCAGGCAAGGGGTCGATACGCAGTATTTT.

This chain links TRBV4-1 with TRBJ1-2; no reliable D call. The CDR3 contains 13 residues. V lost 1 base and J 5 bases, leaving 8 bases between the germline ends. Germline CDR1 MGHRA, CDR2 YSYEKL. CDR3 bases: TGCGCCAGCAGCCAAGGGCCGGGGTATGGCTACACCTTC. It encodes CASSQGPGYGYTF.